These 30 T cell receptor beta chains were all obtained from the same sample, sequenced in a study of Ad26.COV2.S vaccination and SARS-CoV-2 variants. The treatment was: 15 to 20 received Ad26.COV2.S at low or high dose, single or two shots; about 5 received placebo; per-sample allocation not given. The samples date from day 63 after the first vaccine or placebo injection. Method: immunoSEQ multiplex PCR; TCRdb's copy keeps in-frame clones and lacks some. The data show more than 300,000 clones, just over 85% seen once. The specimen was peripheral blood, collected in a trial of Ad26.COV2.S vaccine versus placebo. The receptors were sampled from a person aged 18 to 65 who received the Ad26.COV2.S COVID-19 vaccine or a placebo.

This clone has a single count. The chain employs TRBV5-4 and TRBJ1-1; D is uncertain. Trimming took off 4 bases at V and 1 base at J, with 17 bases between the two ends. The CDR3 spans 16 residues. CDR1 is SGHNT, CDR2 YYREEE, per germline (reference sequence). The CDR3 nucleotides read TGTGCCAGCAGCCGAAGGCGGGAAACGTGGAACACTGAAGCTTTCTTT. Protein: CASSRRRETWNTEAFF.

The rearrangement joins TRBV6-2 or TRBV6-3 to TRBJ1-5; no clear D. CDR3 length equals 12 residues. V lost 0 bases to trimming and J lost 5 bases, with 2 bases between them. Germline CDR1 reads MNHEY; CDR2 reads SVGEGT. CDR3 nucleotides: TGTGCCAGCAGTTACTCATATCAGCCCCAGCATTTT. This gives the protein CASSYSYQPQHF.

The rearrangement joins TRBV18 to TRBJ1-3; 9 positions agree with TRBD1. The CDR3 extends over 16 amino acids. Germline CDR1 and CDR2: KGHSH and LQKENI. Germline trimming cut 6 bases from V and 1 base from J; bases unmatched to any gene: 7. CDR3 sequence: CASSQGTGTSGNTIYF. In DNA, the CDR3 is TGTGCCAGCTCGCAGGGGACAGGGACTTCTGGAAACACCATATATTTT.

V usage is TRBV7-9 and J usage is TRBJ1-2, with a tentative D call TRBD1 (6 bases). Germline values: CDR1 SEHNR, CDR2 FQNEAQ (reference sequence). V lost 5 bases, J lost 10 bases, and 14 bases lay in between. The length of the CDR3 is 12 residues. In nucleotides, the CDR3 is TGTGCCAGCAGCCTTGACAGGCTCGACTACACCTTC. It is translated as CASSLDRLDYTF.

This clone occurred a few times. The genes are TRBV4-3 and TRBJ1-2; TRBD1 agrees at 10 bases. This CDR3 has 15 amino acids. From germline, CDR1 is LGHNA and CDR2 YSLEER. V was clipped by 0 bases and J by 7 bases; unmatched bases: 5. CDR3 in DNA: TGCGCCAGCAGCCAAGAGGGACAGGGGAGGATTGGCTACACCTTC. Translating it yields CASSQEGQGRIGYTF.

The rearrangement uses TRBV29-1 and TRBJ2-3; the D gene is possibly TRBD2 (5 bases). CDR3 length equals 12 residues. V lost 6 bases and J 7 bases, leaving 14 bases between the germline ends. The germline CDR1 and CDR2 sequences are SQVTM and ANQGSEA. CDR3 residues: CSVDLPRNTQYF. Here the CDR3 DNA reads TGCAGCGTGGACTTACCCCGGAATACGCAGTATTTT.

CDR3 DNA: TGTGCCAGCAGCTTAGCGGGGCAGGAAGGAAACACCATATATTTT. Protein: CASSLAGQEGNTIYF. V is TRBV7-2 and J is TRBJ1-3, with D possibly TRBD1 on 5 matching bases. CDR1 is SGHTA, CDR2 FQGNSA, per germline. The germline V and J ends were trimmed by 0 bases and 4 bases, with 10 bases remaining between them. CDR3 length equals 15 residues.

The V and J genes are TRBV30 and TRBJ1-2, with TRBD1 matching 9 bases. With 0 bases clipped from V and 11 bases from J, the junction kept 10 bases outside the gene matches. Germline assignment: CDR1 GTSNPN and CDR2 SVGIG (reference sequence). The CDR3 sequence is 14 residues long. Here the CDR3 DNA reads TGTGCCTGGAGTGTAAACAGGGGGCATAACGGATACACCTTC. Amino acid sequence: CAWSVNRGHNGYTF.

This clone was detected only once. One end of the junction varies from germline; a read error may be responsible. This sequence joins TRBV7-8 and TRBJ2-4, with D maybe TRBD2 (6 bases). The CDR3 is 13 amino acids. The germline V gene encodes CDR1 SGHVS and CDR2 FQNEAQ. CDR3: CASSLGRGTSPEF. CDR3 bases: TGTGCCAGCAGCTTAGGTCGGGGGACTTCGCCCGAGTTC. Drawing the rest from reference TRBV7-8 and TRBJ2-4, the complete variable domain is GAGVSQSPRYKVAKRGQDVALRCDPISGHVSLFWYQQALGQGPEFLTYFQNEAQLDKSGLPSDRFFAERPEGSVSTLKIQRTQQEDSAVYLCASSLGRGTSPEFGAGTRLSVL.

This clone has ten or more counts. The chain employs TRBV12-3 or TRBV12-4 and TRBJ1-5; D is uncertain. The CDR3 spans 12 residues. Trimming removed 3 bases at V and 5 bases at J, with 5 bases between. The CDR3 DNA reads as TGTGCCAGCAGTTTGAACGATCAGCCCCAGCATTTT. Translated: CASSLNDQPQHF.

V gene TRBV7-4 combines with J gene TRBJ1-5, with D possibly TRBD1 on 5 matching bases. CDR3 length: 12 amino acids. Germline V gene data show CDR1 as SGHVT and CDR2 as SQSDAQ. Trimming shortened V by 5 bases and J by 6 bases, and 8 bases separated the two germline ends. The CDR3 sequence is CASSKGVQPQHF. CDR3 DNA: TGTGCCAGCAGCAAAGGGGTTCAGCCCCAGCATTTT.

The J gene is TRBJ1-5, the V gene TRBV5-4; 9 bases line up with TRBD1. The J segment lost 5 bases and the V segment lost 4 bases, leaving 16 bases of the junction unmatched. CDR1 is SGHNT, CDR2 YYREEE, per germline (reference sequence). This CDR3 has 18 residues. CDR3 sequence (DNA): TGTGCCAGCAGCGGATCCCCGGGACAGGGTATTACGCATCAGCCCCAGCATTTT. This codes for CASSGSPGQGITHQPQHF.

The chain joins TRBV30 to TRBJ1-3; D not resolved. Germline V lookup: CDR1 GTSNPN, CDR2 SVGIG (reference sequence). The CDR3 has 15 amino acids. Trimming cost V 3 bases and J 2 bases, with 14 bases left between them. The CDR3 sequence: CAWRGAGGPGNTIYF. The CDR3, as DNA: TGTGCCTGGAGGGGTGCGGGTGGACCTGGAAACACCATATATTTT.

This clone was detected a few times. The chain joins TRBV5-6 to TRBJ1-2; D remains ambiguous. The ends were cut back, 2 bases at V and 7 bases at J, with 15 bases in the middle. Germline values: CDR1 SGHDT, CDR2 YYEEEE. The CDR3 extends over 14 amino acids. CDR3 loop: CASSLWIASSGYTF. CDR3 nucleotides: TGTGCCAGCAGCTTATGGATAGCCTCGTCTGGCTACACCTTC.

The rearrangement uses TRBV6-5 and TRBJ1-6; D is uncertain. The CDR3 contains 14 residues. Germline CDR1 is MNHEY and CDR2 is SVGAGI. The germline V and J ends were trimmed by 0 bases and 7 bases, with 7 bases remaining between them. In nucleotides, the CDR3 is TGTGCCAGCAGTTACTCGTCTCTAAATTCACCCCTCCACTTT. Translation gives CASSYSSLNSPLHF.

This clone was seen a single time. The CDR3 protein is CASSWGRITDTQYF. DNA of the CDR3: TGTGCCAGCAGTTGGGGACGGATCACAGATACGCAGTATTTT. V and J are TRBV27 and TRBJ2-3; D is tentatively TRBD1 or TRBD2 (5 bases each). The length of the CDR3 is 14 residues. V shed 4 bases and J shed 2 bases, with 10 bases lying between them. Per the germline V gene, CDR1 is MNHEY and CDR2 is SMNVEV (reference sequence).

The chain links TRBV5-1 to TRBJ2-5; TRBD1 or TRBD2 may be the D gene (5 bases each). Deletions cut 0 bases from V and 1 base from J, with 13 bases between. There are 16 residues in the CDR3. The germline V gene encodes CDR1 SGHRS and CDR2 YFSETQ. The CDR3 DNA follows: TGCGCCAGCAGCTTGGGGGGCGGAGGCAGCCAAGAGACCCAGTACTTC. It translates to CASSLGGGGSQETQYF.

The CDR3 here is CASSQDLQGNSPLHF. The CDR3 DNA reads TGCGCCAGCAGCCAAGATCTCCAGGGAAATTCACCCCTCCACTTT. V is TRBV4-3 and J is TRBJ1-6, with a possible D match to TRBD1 (5 bases). The germline V and J ends were trimmed by 0 bases and 7 bases, with 10 bases remaining between them. The germline CDR1 and CDR2 sequences are LGHNA and YSLEER. This CDR3 has 15 amino acids.

This clone has only one observation. The chain links TRBV19 to TRBJ2-2, with TRBD2 matching over 8 bases. The CDR3 sequence is 15 residues long. Germline CDR1 is LNHDA and CDR2 is SQIVND (reference sequence). The trim removed 6 bases at V and 3 bases at J, leaving 6 bases unmatched. CDR3 sequence (DNA): TGTGCCAGTAGCATCGGGGGGGGCGACACCGGGGAGCTGTTTTTT. Translation: CASSIGGGDTGELFF.

This sequence joins TRBV4-3 and TRBJ2-3; 10 nucleotides agree with TRBD2. Per the germline V gene, CDR1 is LGHNA and CDR2 is YSLEER. CDR3 length: 15 residues. The junction had 7 bases not matched to a gene; V was cut back by 4 bases and J by 6 bases. The CDR3 DNA is TGCGCCAGCAGCCCTTTAGCGGGGGGAATGGATACGCAGTATTTT. Residues: CASSPLAGGMDTQYF.

The chain couples TRBV20-1 to TRBJ1-2, with unresolved D. There are 11 residues in the CDR3. Germline-derived CDR1 and CDR2 are DFQATT and SNEGSKA (reference sequence). Between the trimmed V and J ends, which lost 5 bases and 4 bases, there was a span of 8 bases. CDR3 DNA: TGCAGTGCTGCAGTCTCCTATGGCTACACCTTC. Its translation: CSAAVSYGYTF.

This clone occurred once. The genes are TRBV3-1 (or the pseudogene TRBV3-2) and TRBJ2-4; 7 bases fit TRBD1. CDR1 LGHDT and CDR2 YNNKEL come from the germline V gene (reference sequence). V trimming: 4 bases; J trimming: 7 bases; junction bases outside the gene matches: 4. The CDR3 covers 13 residues. The CDR3 bases are TGTGCCAGCAGCCCATCAGGGGGTAACATTCAGTACTTC. This codes for CASSPSGGNIQYF.

A word on this clone: The identical CDR3 is also encoded by other nucleotide sequences in the sample. The CDR3 is CASSYSGRSTGELFF. The CDR3 coding sequence is TGTGCCAGCAGTTACTCGGGGAGGAGCACCGGGGAGCTGTTTTTT. The genes are TRBV6-5 and TRBJ2-2; D is possibly TRBD2 (6 bases). This CDR3 contains 15 residues. V was trimmed by 0 bases and J by 4 bases, leaving 9 bases between them. Germline V lookup: CDR1 MNHEY, CDR2 SVGAGI.

The chain joins TRBV2 to TRBJ1-2; perhaps TRBD1 as D (6 bases). In germline, CDR1 is SNHLY, CDR2 FYNNEI. The length of the CDR3 is 13 residues. The ends were cut back, 3 bases at V and 4 bases at J, with 9 bases in the middle. CDR3 amino acids: CASSEYRAYGYTF. The CDR3 DNA reads as TGTGCCAGCAGTGAGTACAGGGCCTATGGCTACACCTTC. The complete variable domain, with remaining parts taken from reference TRBV2 and TRBJ1-2, reads EPEVTQTPSHQVTQMGQEVILRCVPISNHLYFYWYRQILGQKVEFLVSFYNNEISEKSEIFDDQFSVERPDGSNFTLKIRSTKLEDSAMYFCASSEYRAYGYTFGSGTRLTVV.

The chain links TRBV5-1 to TRBJ2-5, with 7 bases identical to TRBD1. The CDR3 sequence is 14 residues long. V was clipped by 4 bases and J by 1 base; unmatched bases: 4. Germline-derived CDR1 and CDR2 are SGHRS and YFSETQ. CDR3 nucleotides: TGCGCCAGCAGCGAGGGACAGCTCCAAGAGACCCAGTACTTC. This sequence encodes CASSEGQLQETQYF.

The chain links TRBV6-5 to TRBJ1-5; D not certain. V was clipped by 6 bases and J by 4 bases, with 13 bases between them. The V gene's germline CDR1 is MNHEY and CDR2 SVGAGI. The CDR3 length is 14 residues. CDR3 sequence: CASSKIPWNQPQHF. In nucleotides, the CDR3 is TGTGCCAGCAGCAAAATACCGTGGAATCAGCCCCAGCATTTT.

J is TRBJ2-7 and V is TRBV5-1, with TRBD1 matching over 7 bases. The germline V gene has CDR1 SGHRS and CDR2 YFSETQ. V was clipped by 2 bases and J by 3 bases; unmatched bases: 5. The length of the CDR3 is 14 residues. The CDR3 region has the DNA TGCGCCAGCAGCTTAGGGGGCCTCTTCTACGAGCAGTACTTC. Translating gives CASSLGGLFYEQYF.

The chain recombines TRBV19 with TRBJ2-4; unclear D gene. CDR1 is LNHDA and CDR2 is SQIVND in the germline V gene (reference sequence). The CDR3 totals 15 residues. V lost 3 bases to trimming and J lost 2 bases, with 11 bases between them. Here the CDR3 DNA reads TGTGCCAGTAGTATTCCAGTTGATCCCAAAAACATTCAGTACTTC. Its protein is CASSIPVDPKNIQYF.

The chain uses TRBV27 and TRBJ1-2, with D tentatively TRBD1 (5 bases). Trimming took off 3 bases at V and 8 bases at J, with 13 bases between the two ends. The germline V gene has CDR1 MNHEY and CDR2 SMNVEV (reference sequence). This CDR3 is built from 13 residues. This chain's CDR3 is CASSFRGRGGYTF. The CDR3, as DNA: TGTGCCAGCAGTTTCCGGGGCCGGGGGGGCTACACCTTC.

This chain uses TRBV5-1 with TRBJ1-2; D is uncertain. The CDR3 runs to 15 residues. The germline V gene has CDR1 SGHRS and CDR2 YFSETQ. Trimming stripped 0 bases from V and 4 bases from J, with 13 bases between. Here the CDR3 reads CASSLAGKLTYGYTF. The CDR3 region has the DNA TGCGCCAGCAGCTTGGCCGGCAAGTTAACCTATGGCTACACCTTC. Full variable domain (rest looked up from reference TRBV5-1 and TRBJ1-2): KAGVTQTPRYLIKTRGQQVTLSCSPISGHRSVSWYQQTPGQGLQFLFEYFSETQRNKGNFPGRFSGRQFSNSRSEMNVSTLELGDSALYLCASSLAGKLTYGYTFGSGTRLTVV.